A single sample is the source of the 3 T cell receptor beta chains below, sequenced in a study of spatial heterogeneity in lung cancer. MiXCR, run by TCRdb on the 5' RACE reads, gives a single entry per CDR3 protein. The repertoire consists of almost 75,000 distinct CDR3 sequences, with about an eighth occurring once and the leading ten covering approximately 7.2%. Time point reported: sample taken at primary tumor resection. Whole RNA obtained from tumor, nontumor lung or frozen PBMC underwent sequencing without sorting. The sample in question was PBMCs, obtained at surgery. The receptors derive from a male donor with early-stage non-small cell lung cancer.

The V call is TRBV20-1, the J call TRBJ1-1; 7 bases map to TRBD1. Germline values: CDR1 DFQATT, CDR2 SNEGSKA (reference sequence). This CDR3 has 12 residues. V lost 6 bases and J lost 3; bases outside the gene matches: 4. The CDR3 spells CSARQGDTEAFF. The CDR3 DNA reads TGCAGTGCGAGACAGGGTGACACTGAAGCTTTCTTT.

The rearrangement joins TRBV27 to TRBJ2-4; D uncertain. CDR1 is MNHEY and CDR2 is SMNVEV in the germline V gene (reference sequence). V lost 2 bases, J lost 4 bases, and 12 bases lay in between. The CDR3 loop spans 15 amino acids. Here the CDR3 DNA reads TGTGCCAGCAGTTTACTTGGGATACCAAAAAACATTCAGTACTTC. Its translation: CASSLLGIPKNIQYF.

V usage is TRBV7-2 and J usage is TRBJ2-1, with 7 bases matching TRBD2. CDR3 length: 16 residues. Germline lookup yields CDR1 SGHTA and CDR2 FQGNSA. Trimming cost V 3 bases and J 0 bases; bases outside gene matches: 5. CDR3 in DNA: TGTGCCAGCAGCTTGAGCGGGGCTAGCTCCTACAATGAGCAGTTCTTC. Translation gives CASSLSGASSYNEQFF.